The 6 T cell receptor beta chains in this list originate from one sample, sequenced in a study of cytomegalovirus exposure and HLA in healthy donors. Sequenced by immunoSEQ multiplex PCR; TCRdb stores in-frame clones only, minus some. Here the sample spans 220,000 or so clones, approximately 80% being singletons. The sequenced material came from PBMCs. Receptors originate from a woman aged 25 to 39 in good health and CMV-seropositive.

As for this clone: One end of the junction varies from germline; a read error may be responsible. The chain recombines TRBV11-3 with TRBJ1-2, with D unresolved. This CDR3 comprises 14 residues. Per the germline V gene, CDR1 is SGHNT and CDR2 is YENEEA. The CDR3 loop is CASSLERSNDGYTF. In DNA, the CDR3 is TGTGCCAGCAGCTTAGAGCGGTCTAACGATGGCTACACCTTC.

The chain combines TRBV28 with TRBJ1-1, with D uncertain. Germline CDR1 MDHEN, CDR2 SYDVKM. The CDR3 is 12 residues long. Trimming took 5 bases from V and 2 from J, leaving 6 bases between them. CDR3 sequence: CASSTFNTEAFF. CDR3 bases: TGTGCCAGCAGTACTTTCAACACTGAAGCTTTCTTT.

The chain uses TRBV9 and TRBJ1-2; 7 bases align to TRBD1. Looked up from germline, CDR1 is SGDLS and CDR2 is YYNGEE. The V gene end was trimmed by 0 bases and the J gene end by 5 bases; junction bases not matched to a gene: 10. This CDR3 comprises 16 residues. The CDR3 coding sequence is TGTGCCAGCAGCGTAGACCCCCGACAGGGTTGGTATGGCTACACCTTC. Its translation: CASSVDPRQGWYGYTF.

The V gene is TRBV28, the J gene TRBJ2-1, with 7 bases identical to TRBD2. V was pared by 5 bases and J by 8 bases, with 15 bases of the junction left unmatched. The CDR3 is 16 amino acids. Germline-derived CDR1 and CDR2 are MDHEN and SYDVKM. This CDR3 reads CASSPSEGTILHEQFF. The CDR3 nucleotides are TGTGCCAGCAGTCCGTCTGAGGGGACTATCCTCCATGAGCAGTTCTTC. The complete variable domain, with remaining parts taken from reference TRBV28 and TRBJ2-1, reads DVKVTQSSRYLVKRTGEKVFLECVQDMDHENMFWYRQDPGLGLRLIYFSYDVKMKEKGDIPEGYSVSREKKERFSLILESASTNQTSMYLCASSPSEGTILHEQFFGPGTRLTVL.

The chain combines TRBV6-5 with TRBJ2-3; the D gene is possibly TRBD2 (5 bases). The germline V gene has CDR1 MNHEY and CDR2 SVGAGI. The CDR3 sequence is 13 residues long. With 6 bases removed from V and 0 bases from J, the gap between germline ends came to 7 bases. Written as DNA, the CDR3 is TGTGCCAGCAGGCGGGCAAGCACAGATACGCAGTATTTT. This translates into CASRRASTDTQYF.

The chain is built from TRBV6-5 and TRBJ1-5; weak D call: TRBD1 (6 bases). The CDR3 runs to 16 residues. Germline values: CDR1 MNHEY, CDR2 SVGAGI. V was pared by 3 bases and J by 1 base, with 13 bases between. In nucleotides, the CDR3 is TGTGCCAGCAGTTATTGGGGGCCTAGAAGCAATCAGCCCCAGCATTTT. The encoded protein is CASSYWGPRSNQPQHF.